Sequencing of this T cell receptor beta chain was carried out in a study of blood T cell repertoires in COVID-19. Study-level background: PBMCs, B-cell-depleted T cells, or T cells were the source of the cDNA or gDNA that made up the material.

CDR3 size: 14 residues. V was trimmed by 0 bases and J by 0 bases, leaving 6 bases between them. Germline-derived CDR1 and CDR2 are SGHRS and YFSETQ. Original analysis: The assay estimated nucleated cells by amplifying reference gene primers. Clones were read by immunoSEQ multiplex PCR, and TCRdb kept only the in-frame ones, dropping some. That table gives V, J and clone size, and the DNA gave D and trimming. Of under 200,000 clones detected, about 90% appear once; the ten largest clones hold around a fifth. Material for sequencing was peripheral blood. The chain joins TRBV5-1 to TRBJ1-2; D gene unclear. This receptor was obtained from a man in his sixties with active or convalescent COVID-19. CDR3 nucleotides: TGCGCCAGCAGCTTGGACCCGGCTAACTATGGCTACACCTTC. Protein product: CASSLDPANYGYTF. Looking up the rest from reference TRBV5-1 and TRBJ1-2 gives the full variable domain: KAGVTQTPRYLIKTRGQQVTLSCSPISGHRSVSWYQQTPGQGLQFLFEYFSETQRNKGNFPGRFSGRQFSNSRSEMNVSTLELGDSALYLCASSLDPANYGYTFGSGTRLTVV.